Each of the 25 T cell receptor beta chains below was sequenced from the same sample in a study of cytomegalovirus exposure and HLA in healthy donors. It was with 60 Vbeta and 13 Jbeta primers that the PCR ran. TCRdb's copy holds only in-frame clones and misses some; the assay was immunoSEQ multiplex PCR. The listing contains 150,000 to 200,000 clones. Sequenced input: PBMCs. These receptors originate from a man aged 25 to 40 in good health and CMV-seronegative.

The CDR3 bases are TGTGCCAGCAGCTTGGGGGACAGATCCTACGAGCAGTACTTC. Translated, it gives CASSLGDRSYEQYF. The V call is TRBV5-4, the J call TRBJ2-7; 7 nucleotides match TRBD1. This CDR3 comprises 14 residues. Looked up from germline, CDR1 is SGHNT and CDR2 is YYREEE (reference sequence). V was pared by 0 bases and J by 1 base, with 1 base of the junction left unmatched.

The chain combines TRBV30 with TRBJ1-1, with 9 bases fitting TRBD1. The CDR3 totals 13 residues. With V trimmed by 4 bases and J by 1 base, 1 base remained unmatched. Germline values: CDR1 GTSNPN, CDR2 SVGIG (reference sequence). The CDR3 sequence is CAWMGQGNTEAFF. DNA for the CDR3: TGTGCCTGGATGGGACAGGGGAACACTGAAGCTTTCTTT. The full variable domain, completed using reference TRBV30 and TRBJ1-1, is SQTIHQWPATLVQPVGSPLSLECTVEGTSNPNLYWYRQAAGRGLQLLFYSVGIGQISSEVPQNLSASRPQDRQFILSSKKLLLSDSGFYLCAWMGQGNTEAFFGQGTRLTVV.

The J gene is TRBJ2-1, the V gene TRBV10-3, with 8 positions matching TRBD1. V shed 0 bases, J shed 10 bases, and the junction held 8 bases outside the gene matches. Per germline, CDR1 ENHRY and CDR2 SYGVKD. The CDR3 loop spans 15 amino acids. The CDR3 is CAISESGGRGREQFF. For the CDR3, the DNA is TGTGCCATCAGTGAGTCGGGGGGCAGGGGGCGGGAGCAGTTCTTC.

This chain uses TRBV18 with TRBJ1-1, with D perhaps matching TRBD1 (5 bases). Germline V lookup: CDR1 KGHSH, CDR2 LQKENI. With 4 bases removed from V and 1 base from J, the gap between germline ends came to 10 bases. The CDR3 length is 14 residues. The CDR3 protein is CASSQEQGNTEAFF. Here the CDR3 DNA reads TGTGCCAGCTCACAAGAGCAGGGGAACACTGAAGCTTTCTTT.

The genes are TRBV6-1 and TRBJ2-7, with 9 bases lining up with TRBD1. The V gene's germline CDR1 is MNHNS and CDR2 SASEGT. This CDR3 has 18 residues. V shed 4 bases, J shed 3 bases, and the junction held 16 bases outside the gene matches. CDR3 sequence reads: CASSGGGKPGQGYYEQYF. CDR3 in DNA: TGTGCCAGCAGTGGGGGAGGGAAACCGGGACAGGGATACTACGAGCAGTACTTC.

The chain joins TRBV6-5 to TRBJ2-1; D uncertain. Trimming left V 2 bases short and J 6 bases short, with 8 bases between. Germline values: CDR1 MNHEY, CDR2 SVGAGI. This CDR3 is 13 amino acids long. CDR3 nucleotides: TGTGCCAGCAGTTACAGCCGAAGCAATGAGCAGTTCTTC. This encodes CASSYSRSNEQFF.

The chain has TRBV14 and TRBJ2-7; D call uncertain. The CDR3 is 12 amino acids. Germline V CDR1 and CDR2: SGHDN, FVKESK. Trimming shortened V by 0 bases and J by 5 bases, and 5 bases separated the two germline ends. The CDR3 protein is CASSQEGHEQYF. The CDR3 DNA reads as TGTGCCAGCAGCCAAGAGGGCCACGAGCAGTACTTC.

The chain recombines TRBV5-6 with TRBJ1-2, with a tentative D call TRBD1 (6 bases). In germline, CDR1 is SGHDT, CDR2 YYEEEE. The CDR3 length is 16 residues. Trimming left V 0 bases short and J 8 bases short, with 20 bases between. In DNA form, the CDR3 reads TGTGCCAGCAGCTTGGATGGGGACAAGAAACGAGGGGGCTACACCTTC. This codes for CASSLDGDKKRGGYTF.

The V gene is TRBV14, the J gene TRBJ2-1, with 9 bases identical to TRBD2. Trimming cost V 3 bases and J 2 bases; bases outside gene matches: 2. The CDR3 spans 15 residues. Germline CDR1 SGHDN, CDR2 FVKESK. The CDR3, as DNA: TGTGCCAGCAGCCATGGGACTAGCACCTACAATGAGCAGTTCTTC. Its protein product is CASSHGTSTYNEQFF.

The chain joins TRBV5-4 to TRBJ2-7, with D perhaps matching TRBD1 (5 bases). The germline V gene has CDR1 SGHNT and CDR2 YYREEE (reference sequence). V was clipped by 2 bases and J by 4 bases, with 16 bases between them. The CDR3 extends over 15 amino acids. CDR3 amino acids: CASSFGHGAKYEQYF. In DNA, the CDR3 is TGTGCCAGCAGCTTCGGACACGGAGCCAAATACGAGCAGTACTTC.

This sequence joins TRBV9 and TRBJ2-2; 14 bases align to TRBD2. The germline CDR1 and CDR2 sequences are SGDLS and YYNGEE. J was trimmed by 7 bases and V by 3 bases; bases with no gene match: 5. The CDR3 spans 16 residues. This CDR3 reads CASSGLAGGPVGELFF. Here the CDR3 DNA reads TGTGCCAGCAGCGGACTAGCGGGAGGGCCGGTCGGGGAGCTGTTTTTT. Combining the CDR3 with reference TRBV9 and TRBJ2-2 gives the whole variable domain DSGVTQTPKHLITATGQRVTLRCSPRSGDLSVYWYQQSLDQGLQFLIQYYNGEERAKGNILERFSAQQFPDLHSELNLSSLELGDSALYFCASSGLAGGPVGELFFGEGSRLTVL.

The chain combines TRBV11-3 with TRBJ2-5, with 9 bases identical to TRBD2. The CDR3 has 16 residues. Trimming removed 5 bases from V and 5 bases from J; junction bases left unmatched: 12. Germline V lookup: CDR1 SGHNT, CDR2 YENEEA. CDR3 amino acids: CASSEIAGAIRETQYF. As DNA, the CDR3 is TGTGCCAGCAGCGAAATAGCGGGAGCCATTCGGGAGACCCAGTACTTC.

CDR3 residues: CASSEGGLSADTQYF. The CDR3 bases are TGTGCCAGCAGTGAAGGGGGACTCAGCGCAGATACGCAGTATTTT. The chain has TRBV2 and TRBJ2-3, with a possible D match to TRBD2 (6 bases). The CDR3 runs 15 residues. Trimming removed 1 base from V and 4 bases from J, with 12 bases in between. CDR1 and CDR2 (germline): SNHLY, FYNNEI.

The rearrangement uses TRBV7-3 and TRBJ2-5, with 10 nucleotides matching TRBD2. J gave up 5 bases and V 3 bases, and 6 bases lay outside the gene matches. Germline values: CDR1 SGHTA, CDR2 FQGTGA. The CDR3 is 15 amino acids. The DNA for the CDR3 is TGTGCCAGCAGCTTTCTAGCGGGAGCGTTCGAGACCCAGTACTTC. Translated, it gives CASSFLAGAFETQYF.

V gene TRBV4-1 combines with J gene TRBJ2-5, with TRBD1 as a possible D gene (5 bases). Germline-derived CDR1 and CDR2 are MGHRA and YSYEKL. The V and J ends lost 1 base and 3 bases respectively, with 12 bases between them. This CDR3 is 15 amino acids long. The CDR3: CASSQGRGAEETQYF. The CDR3, as DNA: TGCGCCAGCAGCCAAGGCCGTGGGGCAGAAGAGACCCAGTACTTC.

The gene calls are TRBV12-5 and TRBJ2-6; TRBD1 is a possible D gene (5 bases). CDR3 length: 18 residues. With 2 bases removed from V and 2 bases from J, the gap between germline ends came to 16 bases. Germline V gene lookup returns CDR1 LGHNT and CDR2 FRNRAP. The CDR3 is CASGLLRWGFPGANVLTF. As DNA, the CDR3 is TGTGCTAGTGGTTTGTTGCGGTGGGGCTTCCCTGGGGCCAACGTCCTGACTTTC.

The V call is TRBV11-3, the J call TRBJ1-2, with D possibly TRBD1 on 5 matching bases. CDR1 and CDR2 from the germline V gene are SGHNT and YENEEA. This CDR3 region has 13 residues. Trimming removed 7 bases at V and 6 bases at J, with 15 bases between. This CDR3 is CASTPQTGDGYTF. For the CDR3, the DNA is TGTGCCAGCACCCCACAGACGGGGGATGGCTACACCTTC.

The genes are TRBV29-1 and TRBJ2-3; D unclear. The ends were cut back, 4 bases at V and 0 bases at J, with 8 bases in the middle. Germline V gives CDR1 SQVTM, CDR2 ANQGSEA. The CDR3 has 13 amino acids. CDR3 sequence: CSVARVSTDTQYF. In DNA, the CDR3 is TGCAGCGTTGCGCGCGTTAGCACAGATACGCAGTATTTT.

This chain links TRBV7-2 with TRBJ2-5; D unclear. CDR1 is SGHTA and CDR2 is FQGNSA in the germline V gene. This CDR3 contains 12 residues. V was shortened by 1 base and J by 4 bases, with 4 bases between the two germline ends. Written as DNA, the CDR3 is TGTGCCAGCAGCTTAGACAGAGAGACCCAGTACTTC. It specifies CASSLDRETQYF. The full variable domain, its missing parts supplied by reference TRBV7-2 and TRBJ2-5, is GAGVSQSPSNKVTEKGKDVELRCDPISGHTALYWYRQSLGQGLEFLIYFQGNSAPDKSGLPSDRFSAERTGGSVSTLTIQRTQQEDSAVYLCASSLDRETQYFGPGTRLLVL.

The chain combines TRBV5-4 with TRBJ2-1, with 7 bases that match TRBD2. V trimming: 5 bases; J trimming: 9 bases; junction bases outside the gene matches: 5. The CDR3 has 12 amino acids. The germline gives CDR1 SGHNT, CDR2 YYREEE (reference sequence). This CDR3 is CASRVAGSEQFF. The DNA of the CDR3 is TGTGCCAGCAGAGTAGCGGGTTCTGAGCAGTTCTTC.

The chain joins TRBV29-1 to TRBJ2-3; 7 bases map to TRBD1. Per germline, CDR1 SQVTM and CDR2 ANQGSEA. After removal of 2 bases from V and 5 bases from J, the junction contained 4 bases not matched to a gene. CDR3 length equals 13 residues. CDR3 sequence: CSVETGVGDTQYF. Here the CDR3 DNA reads TGCAGCGTTGAAACAGGGGTGGGAGATACGCAGTATTTT.

The V call is TRBV6-5, the J call TRBJ2-7; 7 positions agree with TRBD1. Germline-derived CDR1 and CDR2 are MNHEY and SVGAGI. Unmatched junction bases numbered 10, after V lost 7 bases and J lost 1 base. The CDR3 is 15 amino acids. DNA of the CDR3: TGTGCCAGCATGGTATTAACAGGGGCATCCTACGAGCAGTACTTC. It yields the protein CASMVLTGASYEQYF.

The rearrangement links TRBV27 to TRBJ1-5; D call uncertain. V dropped 10 bases and J dropped 5 bases, with 24 bases sitting between them. Germline-derived CDR1 and CDR2 are MNHEY and SMNVEV (reference sequence). The CDR3 is made up of 16 amino acids. CDR3 DNA sequence: TGTGCCACCTCCCGGATGGGCATTCTGTTGGATCAGCCCCAGCATTTT. It yields the protein CATSRMGILLDQPQHF.

The V gene is TRBV19, the J gene TRBJ1-4; no firm D call. Per germline, CDR1 LNHDA and CDR2 SQIVND (reference sequence). The CDR3 runs 14 residues. V lost 9 bases, J lost 6 bases, and 17 bases lay in between. The CDR3 sequence: CASLGSGGDEKLFF. Written as DNA, the CDR3 is TGTGCCAGCCTAGGGTCAGGAGGAGATGAAAAACTGTTTTTT.

J is TRBJ2-7 and V is TRBV18; 9 nucleotides match TRBD1. Germline CDR1 KGHSH, CDR2 LQKENI. V dropped 1 base and J dropped 3; count of bases not matched to a gene: 4. The CDR3 has 15 amino acids. CDR3 sequence reads: CASSPRQGVGYEQYF. DNA of the CDR3: TGTGCCAGCTCACCACGACAGGGGGTGGGCTACGAGCAGTACTTC.